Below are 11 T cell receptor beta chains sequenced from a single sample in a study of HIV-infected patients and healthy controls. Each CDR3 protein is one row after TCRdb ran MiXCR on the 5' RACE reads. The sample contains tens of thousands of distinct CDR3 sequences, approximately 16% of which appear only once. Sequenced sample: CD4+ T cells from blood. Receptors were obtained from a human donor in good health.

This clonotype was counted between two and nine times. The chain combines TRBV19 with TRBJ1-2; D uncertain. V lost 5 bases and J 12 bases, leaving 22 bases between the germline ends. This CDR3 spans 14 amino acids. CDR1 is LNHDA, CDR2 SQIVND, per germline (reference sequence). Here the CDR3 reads CASSPRYPRTRDTF. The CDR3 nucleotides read TGTGCCAGTAGTCCCCGCTACCCCCGGACTAGAGACACCTTC.

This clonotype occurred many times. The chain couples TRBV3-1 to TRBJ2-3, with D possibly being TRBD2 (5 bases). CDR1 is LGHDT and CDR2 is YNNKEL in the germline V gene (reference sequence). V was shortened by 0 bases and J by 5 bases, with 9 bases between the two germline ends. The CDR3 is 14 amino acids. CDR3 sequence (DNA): TGTGCCAGCAGCCAAGATCTAGCAGGAGATACGCAGTATTTT. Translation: CASSQDLAGDTQYF.

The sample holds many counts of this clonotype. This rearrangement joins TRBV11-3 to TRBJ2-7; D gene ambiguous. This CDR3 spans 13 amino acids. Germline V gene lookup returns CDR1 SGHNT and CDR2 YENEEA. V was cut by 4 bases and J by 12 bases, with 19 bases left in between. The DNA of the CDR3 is TGTGCCAGCAGCTCCGTAATTCCCGACACCGTGTACTTC. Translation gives CASSSVIPDTVYF.

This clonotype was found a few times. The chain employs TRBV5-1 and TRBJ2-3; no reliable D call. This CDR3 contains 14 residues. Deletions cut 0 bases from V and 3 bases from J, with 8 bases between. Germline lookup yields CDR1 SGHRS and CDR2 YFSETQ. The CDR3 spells CASSLAGPTDTQYF. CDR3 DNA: TGCGCCAGCAGCTTGGCCGGTCCTACAGATACGCAGTATTTT.

This chain's CDR3 is CSVEAQVGNEQFF. The CDR3 DNA is TGCAGCGTTGAAGCACAGGTCGGGAATGAGCAGTTCTTC. The chain links TRBV29-1 to TRBJ2-1; maybe TRBD1 (5 bases). The CDR3 runs 13 residues. Looked up from germline, CDR1 is SQVTM and CDR2 is ANQGSEA. Trimming took off 1 base at V and 7 bases at J, with 11 bases between the two ends.

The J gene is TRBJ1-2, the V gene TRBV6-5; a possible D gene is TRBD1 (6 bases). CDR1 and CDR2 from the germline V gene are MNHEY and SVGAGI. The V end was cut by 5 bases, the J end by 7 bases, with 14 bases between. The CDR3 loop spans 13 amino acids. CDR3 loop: CASSPHRATGYTF. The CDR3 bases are TGTGCCAGCAGTCCCCACAGGGCGACTGGCTACACCTTC.

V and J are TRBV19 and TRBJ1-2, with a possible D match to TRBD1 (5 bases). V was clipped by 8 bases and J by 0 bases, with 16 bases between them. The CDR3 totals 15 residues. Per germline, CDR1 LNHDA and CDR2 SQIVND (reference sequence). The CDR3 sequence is CASSGATASNYGYTF. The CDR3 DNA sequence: TGTGCCAGTTCCGGGGCCACGGCATCTAACTATGGCTACACCTTC.

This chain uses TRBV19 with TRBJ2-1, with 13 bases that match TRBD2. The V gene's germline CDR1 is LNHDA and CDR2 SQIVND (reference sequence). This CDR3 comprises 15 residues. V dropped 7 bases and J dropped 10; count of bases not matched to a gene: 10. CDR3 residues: CASIVTSGGRREQFF. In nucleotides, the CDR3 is TGTGCCAGTATCGTGACTAGCGGGGGGCGGAGGGAGCAGTTCTTC.

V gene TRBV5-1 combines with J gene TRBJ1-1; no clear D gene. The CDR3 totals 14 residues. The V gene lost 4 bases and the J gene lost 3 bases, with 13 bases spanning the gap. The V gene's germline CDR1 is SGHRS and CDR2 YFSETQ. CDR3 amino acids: CASSRALVDTEAFF. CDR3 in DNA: TGCGCCAGCAGCAGAGCCTTGGTGGACACTGAAGCTTTCTTT.

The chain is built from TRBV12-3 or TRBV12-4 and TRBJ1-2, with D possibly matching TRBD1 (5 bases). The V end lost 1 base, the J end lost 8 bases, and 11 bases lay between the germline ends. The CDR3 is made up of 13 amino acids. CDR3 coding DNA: TGTGCCAGCAGTTTAGGACAGCGCATGGGCTACACCTTC. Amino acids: CASSLGQRMGYTF.

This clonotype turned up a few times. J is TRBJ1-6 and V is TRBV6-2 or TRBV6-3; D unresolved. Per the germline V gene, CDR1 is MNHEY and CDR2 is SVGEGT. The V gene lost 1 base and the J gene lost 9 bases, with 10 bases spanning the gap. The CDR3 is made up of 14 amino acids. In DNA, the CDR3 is TGTGCCAGCAGTTACTTTCTGGCTACTTCACCCCTCCACTTT. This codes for CASSYFLATSPLHF.